Included here is one T cell receptor (beta chain) sequence, with context. This entry belongs to a study of blood T cell repertoires in COVID-19. Overall study: COVID-19 samples, acute and convalescent, were from the United States, Italy and Spain. From T cells, B-cell-depleted T cells, or PBMCs came the material, which was cDNA or gDNA.

V shed 6 bases, J shed 7 bases, and the junction held 11 bases outside the gene matches. The V gene's germline CDR1 is SNHLY and CDR2 FYNNEI. This CDR3 is 16 amino acids long. Profiling relied on immunoSEQ multiplex PCR, and the TCRdb table lists in-frame clones only, not all of them. The data contain fewer than 500,000 clones, around 89% of them singletons. The TCR comes from a woman aged 25 to 39 with acute or convalescent COVID-19. Material for sequencing was peripheral blood. The chain combines TRBV2 with TRBJ2-1; 11 nucleotides line up with TRBD1. CDR3 sequence reads: CASSGKGQGGPNEQFF. CDR3 DNA: TGTGCCAGCAGCGGGAAGGGACAGGGGGGTCCGAATGAGCAGTTCTTC.